This T cell receptor (beta chain) was obtained from a study of OX40 agonist ivuxolimab in advanced cancers. The CDR3 length is 15 residues. With 2 bases clipped from V and 3 bases from J, the junction kept 3 bases outside the gene matches. Germline V CDR1 and CDR2: SGHNT, YYREEE (reference sequence). A word on this clone: Its antigen remains unknown.

Samples were taken at baseline and on day 1 of cycles 4 and 7. Study observations and caveats: At 0.1 to 3.0 mg/kg, CD4+ and CD8+ blood T cells expanded clonally by week 6.

Here immunoSEQ multiplex PCR was the method, and the copy in TCRdb shows in-frame clones only, minus some. The sample has tens of thousands of clones, approximately 91% seen once. The sequencing here drew on CD4+ or CD8+ T cells sorted from blood, taken in a trial of the OX40 agonist ivuxolimab. The receptor comes from an adult with an advanced solid tumor such as melanoma, head and neck, liver or kidney cancer. The rearrangement links TRBV5-4 to TRBJ2-2, with 8 bases identical to TRBD1. CDR3 sequence: CASSFGTGYTGELFF. CDR3 coding DNA: TGTGCCAGCAGCTTTGGGACAGGTTACACCGGGGAGCTGTTTTTT.